One T cell receptor beta chain is described in this entry. The record originates from a study of blood T cell repertoires in COVID-19. Overall study: The United States, Italy and Spain supplied acute and convalescent COVID-19 samples. T cells, B-cell-depleted T cells, or PBMCs provided the cDNA or gDNA that served as material.

In the original processing: From reference gene primer amplification, estimates of nucleated cell counts were derived. Produced via immunoSEQ multiplex PCR; TCRdb's table is partial and in-frame only. Clone size and V and J calls were adopted from that table, with D and trimming inferred from the DNA. The sample lists approximately 80,000 clones; 77% were seen once. V trimming: 5 bases; J trimming: 4 bases; junction bases outside the gene matches: 5. This CDR3 has 15 amino acids. CDR1 ENHRY and CDR2 SYGVKD come from the germline V gene. Sequencing used peripheral blood. This chain links TRBV10-3 with TRBJ1-6; the match to TRBD1 covers 7 bases. The TCR sequence derives from a human donor in a cohort sampled during active COVID-19. The DNA of the CDR3 is TGTGCCATCAGTCGGGGACAGCAATATAATTCACCCCTCCACTTT. Its translation is CAISRGQQYNSPLHF.